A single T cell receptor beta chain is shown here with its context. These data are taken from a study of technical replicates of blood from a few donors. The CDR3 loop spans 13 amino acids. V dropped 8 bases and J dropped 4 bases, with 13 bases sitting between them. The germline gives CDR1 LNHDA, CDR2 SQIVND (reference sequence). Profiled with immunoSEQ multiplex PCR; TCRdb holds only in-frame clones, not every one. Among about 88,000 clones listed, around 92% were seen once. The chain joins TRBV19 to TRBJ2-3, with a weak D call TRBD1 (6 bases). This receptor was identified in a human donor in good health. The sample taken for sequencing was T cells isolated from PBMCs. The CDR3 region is CASYGQRSDTQYF. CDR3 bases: TGTGCCAGTTACGGACAGAGATCAGATACGCAGTATTTT.